A single sample is the source of the 27 T cell receptor beta chains below, sequenced in a study of T cell repertoires in cytomegalovirus infection. These receptors have no identified antigens. MiXCR, run by TCRdb on the reads, gives a single entry per CDR3 protein. The sample yields roughly 340,000 distinct CDR3 sequences, almost 30% seen once. The starting material was cultured PBMCs, obtained from culture after CMV antigen stimulation. The origin of the receptors is a human donor in good health (CMV status not recorded). Some clones in this sample may be carry-over from other donors' samples.

V gene TRBV20-1 combines with J gene TRBJ1-5; D is unresolved. With 1 base removed from V and 6 bases from J, the gap between germline ends came to 13 bases. Germline CDR1 and CDR2: DFQATT and SNEGSKA (reference sequence). The CDR3 covers 14 residues. CDR3 loop: CSARGSTFTQPQHF. Written as DNA, the CDR3 is TGCAGTGCTAGAGGGAGCACCTTCACTCAGCCCCAGCATTTT.

The V and J genes are TRBV20-1 and TRBJ1-6; no definite D call. The CDR3 loop spans 14 amino acids. Germline CDR1 and CDR2: DFQATT and SNEGSKA (reference sequence). The V gene lost 4 bases and the J gene lost 5 bases, with 12 bases spanning the gap. The CDR3 DNA reads TGCAGTGCTATGGAAGTGAAGGATAATTCACCCCTCCACTTT. It specifies CSAMEVKDNSPLHF.

This chain joins TRBV2 and TRBJ1-5, with D possibly being TRBD1 (6 bases). The CDR3 has 13 amino acids. CDR1 and CDR2 (germline): SNHLY, FYNNEI. The germline V and J ends were trimmed by 7 bases and 11 bases, with 18 bases remaining between them. CDR3 coding DNA: TGTGCCAGCAAAAGGACAGCCGTTCGGGCCCAGCATTTT. Its translation is CASKRTAVRAQHF.

This clonotype was seen more than once but under ten times. The chain carries TRBV18 and TRBJ1-2, with a weak D call TRBD1 (5 bases). The CDR3 runs to 15 residues. Trimming took off 3 bases at V and 4 bases at J, with 15 bases between the two ends. Germline-derived CDR1 and CDR2 are KGHSH and LQKENI. CDR3 residues: CASSPRDRFPYGYTF. The CDR3 nucleotides read TGTGCCAGCTCACCCCGGGACCGCTTCCCCTATGGCTACACCTTC.

This chain links TRBV5-1 with TRBJ1-4; D remains ambiguous. This CDR3 comprises 18 residues. Trimming pared 0 bases from V and 0 bases from J, leaving 15 bases between. Germline assignment: CDR1 SGHRS and CDR2 YFSETQ. CDR3 residues: CASSLGVVATATNEKLFF. CDR3 nucleotides: TGCGCCAGCAGCTTGGGGGTTGTGGCTACTGCAACTAATGAAAAACTGTTTTTT.

This clonotype has more than one count but fewer than ten. For the CDR3, the DNA is TGTGCCAGCCATAAGACGGAAGATGTTACAGATACGCAGTATTTT. Amino acid sequence: CASHKTEDVTDTQYF. This sequence joins TRBV19 and TRBJ2-3; D unclear. The germline gives CDR1 LNHDA, CDR2 SQIVND (reference sequence). This CDR3 contains 15 residues. V was cut by 9 bases and J by 3 bases, with 19 bases left in between.

This clonotype occurred a few times. This chain uses TRBV7-9 with TRBJ1-1; TRBD1 aligns across 9 bases. Germline V gene sequence: CDR1 SEHNR, CDR2 FQNEAQ (reference sequence). The trim removed 4 bases at V and 12 bases at J, leaving 3 bases unmatched. The CDR3 covers 11 residues. The CDR3: CASSSGQGTFF. CDR3 coding DNA: TGTGCCAGCAGCTCCGGACAGGGGACTTTCTTT.

This clonotype was counted a few times. This rearrangement joins TRBV2 to TRBJ1-2; tentative D call: TRBD1 (5 bases). The V end lost 5 bases, the J end lost 6 bases, and 16 bases lay between the germline ends. Germline loops: CDR1 SNHLY, CDR2 FYNNEI. The CDR3 has 14 residues. The DNA for the CDR3 is TGTGCCAGCAGTTTTCTCACCAGGGAAGATGGCTACACCTTC. Its protein product is CASSFLTREDGYTF. Combining the CDR3 with reference TRBV2 and TRBJ1-2 gives the whole variable domain EPEVTQTPSHQVTQMGQEVILRCVPISNHLYFYWYRQILGQKVEFLVSFYNNEISEKSEIFDDQFSVERPDGSNFTLKIRSTKLEDSAMYFCASSFLTREDGYTFGSGTRLTVV.

The chain uses TRBV7-3 and TRBJ2-2; D is perhaps TRBD1 (6 bases). The V gene's germline CDR1 is SGHTA and CDR2 FQGTGA. The CDR3 length is 16 residues. The germline V and J ends were trimmed by 5 bases and 0 bases, with 13 bases remaining between them. In DNA form, the CDR3 reads TGTGCCAGCAGCCCGAGGACAGTTACGAACACCGGGGAGCTGTTTTTT. Its protein product is CASSPRTVTNTGELFF. The entire variable domain, with the rest obtained from reference TRBV7-3 and TRBJ2-2, is as follows: GAGVSQTPSNKVTEKGKYVELRCDPISGHTALYWYRQSLGQGPEFLIYFQGTGAADDSGLPNDRFFAVRPEGSVSTLKIQRTERGDSAVYLCASSPRTVTNTGELFFGEGSRLTVL.

The V and J genes are TRBV7-6 and TRBJ2-1, with D possibly being TRBD1 or TRBD2 (6 bases each). The V end lost 5 bases, the J end lost 10 bases, and 24 bases lay between the germline ends. This CDR3 spans 16 amino acids. From germline, CDR1 is SGHVS and CDR2 FNYEAQ. The DNA for the CDR3 is TGTGCCAGCAGCCTCAGGGGCGGAGGGAAAAGAGGGGAGCAGTTCTTC. Translating it yields CASSLRGGGKRGEQFF.

This chain links TRBV12-3 or TRBV12-4 with TRBJ2-1, with 9 bases lining up with TRBD2. The CDR3 has 18 amino acids. V gave up 5 bases and J gave up 2 bases; unmatched junction bases: 13. DNA of the CDR3: TGTGCCAGCAGTCTCGAGCTAGCGGGGCTCCATCCCTACAATGAGCAGTTCTTC. This gives the protein CASSLELAGLHPYNEQFF.

This clonotype was counted only a few times. The CDR3 region is CASSLEGRMGEQYF. CDR3 DNA sequence: TGTGCCAGCAGCTTAGAGGGAAGGATGGGAGAGCAGTACTTC. V and J are TRBV7-9 and TRBJ2-7; D is uncertain. The germline V and J ends were trimmed by 1 base and 7 bases, with 14 bases remaining between them. The CDR3 contains 14 residues. The germline gives CDR1 SEHNR, CDR2 FQNEAQ (reference sequence).

This clonotype was counted only a few times. The chain carries TRBV27 and TRBJ2-3, with D unclear. V was cut by 2 bases and J by 0 bases, with 6 bases left in between. CDR3 size: 14 residues. Germline-derived CDR1 and CDR2 are MNHEY and SMNVEV (reference sequence). CDR3 sequence reads: CASSLEASTDTQYF. The CDR3, as DNA: TGTGCCAGCAGTTTAGAAGCTAGCACAGATACGCAGTATTTT.

The chain has TRBV20-1 and TRBJ2-1; D is uncertain. With 5 bases removed from V and 7 bases from J, the gap between germline ends came to 18 bases. CDR3 length: 14 amino acids. Germline V CDR1 and CDR2: DFQATT, SNEGSKA (reference sequence). The CDR3 DNA is TGCAGTGCTCCAAAGATGGTTGGAGTAAATGAGCAGTTCTTC. It specifies CSAPKMVGVNEQFF.

The chain carries TRBV27 and TRBJ2-5; no reliable D call. CDR1 is MNHEY and CDR2 is SMNVEV in the germline V gene (reference sequence). V lost 4 bases to trimming and J lost 2 bases, with 14 bases between them. There are 15 residues in the CDR3. The DNA for the CDR3 is TGTGCCAGCAGTTCAACCTACCCATTTCAAGAGACCCAGTACTTC. This translates into CASSSTYPFQETQYF.

As for this clonotype: At one boundary the junction diverges from the germline segment, which might be a read error. The chain employs TRBV4-1 and TRBJ2-7, with D possibly being TRBD1 (6 bases). Germline values: CDR1 MGHRA, CDR2 YSYEKL. The CDR3 covers 15 residues. The CDR3 region has the DNA TGTGCCAGCAGCCAACATCGGACAGACTCCTACGAGCAGTACTTC. It specifies CASSQHRTDSYEQYF.

V gene TRBV7-9 combines with J gene TRBJ2-7, with D maybe TRBD2 (6 bases). The CDR3 covers 14 residues. V was cut by 1 base and J by 2 bases, with 9 bases left in between. The V gene's germline CDR1 is SEHNR and CDR2 FQNEAQ (reference sequence). CDR3: CASSLVGEAYEQYF. The CDR3 bases are TGTGCCAGCAGCTTAGTTGGGGAGGCCTACGAGCAGTACTTC. Combining the CDR3 with reference TRBV7-9 and TRBJ2-7 gives the whole variable domain DTGVSQNPRHKITKRGQNVTFRCDPISEHNRLYWYRQTLGQGPEFLTYFQNEAQLEKSRLLSDRFSAERPKGSFSTLEIQRTEQGDSAMYLCASSLVGEAYEQYFGPGTRLTVT.

In this sample, this clonotype turned up a few times. The chain couples TRBV20-1 to TRBJ2-3; 10 bases fit TRBD2. The ends lost 1 base at V and 4 bases at J; junction bases unmatched: 8. Germline CDR1 reads DFQATT; CDR2 reads SNEGSKA (reference sequence). The CDR3 totals 16 residues. CDR3 nucleotide sequence: TGCAGTGCTAGAGTTCCTCTAGCGGGAGAGGCAGATACGCAGTATTTT. Residues: CSARVPLAGEADTQYF.

The gene calls are TRBV7-2 and TRBJ2-2; D not certain. Germline V gene sequence: CDR1 SGHTA, CDR2 FQGNSA. The CDR3 runs to 15 residues. V lost 5 bases, J lost 4 bases, and 14 bases lay in between. The CDR3 sequence is CASSPASYGTGELFF. The DNA of the CDR3 is TGTGCCAGCAGCCCCGCCTCTTACGGCACCGGGGAGCTGTTTTTT. The whole variable domain, remainder taken from reference TRBV7-2 and TRBJ2-2, is GAGVSQSPSNKVTEKGKDVELRCDPISGHTALYWYRQSLGQGLEFLIYFQGNSAPDKSGLPSDRFSAERTGGSVSTLTIQRTQQEDSAVYLCASSPASYGTGELFFGEGSRLTVL.

The table lists this clonotype with many counts. The chain joins TRBV6-6 to TRBJ1-5; no clear D gene. Trimming took off 6 bases at V and 0 bases at J, with 3 bases between the two ends. The CDR3 runs 12 residues. Per the germline V gene, CDR1 is MNHNY and CDR2 is SVGAGI (reference sequence). This CDR3 is CASRPSNQPQHF. CDR3 nucleotide sequence: TGTGCCAGCAGGCCTAGCAATCAGCCCCAGCATTTT.

This sequence joins TRBV18 and TRBJ1-4; perhaps TRBD1 as D (6 bases). Germline V gives CDR1 KGHSH, CDR2 LQKENI. This CDR3 region has 16 residues. V lost 0 bases to trimming and J lost 8 bases, with 16 bases between them. The CDR3 protein is CASSPPSGGWREKLFF. In DNA, the CDR3 is TGTGCCAGCTCACCACCGTCGGGGGGCTGGAGGGAAAAACTGTTTTTT.

The CDR3 loop reads CASSLTQGVGYTF. CDR3 coding DNA: TGTGCCAGCAGCTTAACACAGGGGGTTGGCTACACCTTC. The rearrangement uses TRBV7-3 and TRBJ1-2; 8 nucleotides match TRBD1. V was pared by 0 bases and J by 7 bases, with 1 base of the junction left unmatched. The CDR3 runs to 13 residues. From germline, CDR1 is SGHTA and CDR2 FQGTGA. Combining the CDR3 with reference TRBV7-3 and TRBJ1-2 gives the whole variable domain GAGVSQTPSNKVTEKGKYVELRCDPISGHTALYWYRQSLGQGPEFLIYFQGTGAADDSGLPNDRFFAVRPEGSVSTLKIQRTERGDSAVYLCASSLTQGVGYTFGSGTRLTVV.

This chain joins TRBV18 and TRBJ2-1; D is possibly TRBD1 (5 bases). The germline CDR1 and CDR2 sequences are KGHSH and LQKENI. The CDR3 is made up of 16 amino acids. The V end lost 3 bases, the J end lost 1 base, and 13 bases lay between the germline ends. For the CDR3, the DNA is TGTGCCAGCTCACCCCCCCAGGGTATATCCTACAATGAGCAGTTCTTC. This translates into CASSPPQGISYNEQFF.

The chain couples TRBV5-5 to TRBJ2-7, with D tentatively TRBD1 (5 bases). Germline V lookup: CDR1 SGHKS, CDR2 YYEKEE (reference sequence). V was cut by 0 bases and J by 3 bases, with 10 bases left in between. This CDR3 region has 14 residues. CDR3 nucleotides: TGTGCCAGCAGCTTGGGGCAGGGATACTACGAGCAGTACTTC. This sequence encodes CASSLGQGYYEQYF.

This clonotype was detected only a few times. The chain has TRBV7-3 and TRBJ2-2, with D possibly TRBD2 on 7 matching bases. The CDR3 is made up of 18 amino acids. Trimming removed 2 bases at V and 0 bases at J, with 16 bases between. The germline V gene has CDR1 SGHTA and CDR2 FQGTGA. CDR3 bases: TGTGCCAGCAGCTTACACCTGGGGGGGGCTTCGAACACCGGGGAGCTGTTTTTT. Its translation is CASSLHLGGASNTGELFF.

This chain's CDR3 is CSASGKTADTQYF. CDR3 nucleotides: TGCAGTGCTAGTGGAAAGACAGCAGATACGCAGTATTTT. The gene calls are TRBV20-1 and TRBJ2-3; D perhaps matches TRBD1 (5 bases). Trimming left V 3 bases short and J 4 bases short, with 11 bases between. CDR1 is DFQATT, CDR2 SNEGSKA, per germline (reference sequence). CDR3 size: 13 residues.

This clonotype has ten or more counts. The chain recombines TRBV7-2 with TRBJ1-5; D remains ambiguous. This CDR3 spans 13 amino acids. CDR1 SGHTA and CDR2 FQGNSA come from the germline V gene. Deletions cut 5 bases from V and 4 bases from J, with 9 bases between. The CDR3 nucleotides are TGTGCCAGCAGCCCGGACGCAAATCAGCCCCAGCATTTT. Translation gives CASSPDANQPQHF.